These 5 T cell receptor beta chains share one sample of origin, sequenced in a study of OX40 agonist ivuxolimab in advanced cancers. TCRdb keeps only in-frame clones here, not all; method: immunoSEQ multiplex PCR. The profile covers about 79,000 clones, with more than 85% appearing a single time and around 6.5% taken by the ten largest. The input for sequencing was CD4+ or CD8+ T cells sorted from blood, taken in a trial of the OX40 agonist ivuxolimab. The receptors were sampled from an adult with an advanced solid tumor such as melanoma, head and neck, liver or kidney cancer.

Only one count was recorded for this clone. In nucleotides, the CDR3 is TGTGCCAGCAGCCGGGACAGGGGTCAGCCCCAGCATTTT. Protein sequence: CASSRDRGQPQHF. The chain couples TRBV27 to TRBJ1-5, with TRBD1 identical over 10 bases. Germline trimming cut 6 bases from V and 6 bases from J; bases unmatched to any gene: 2. The germline V gene has CDR1 MNHEY and CDR2 SMNVEV (reference sequence). The CDR3 has 13 amino acids.

The J gene is TRBJ2-1, the V gene TRBV6-5, with D tentatively TRBD1 (5 bases). The V end lost 2 bases, the J end lost 4 bases, and 15 bases lay between the germline ends. Germline V gives CDR1 MNHEY, CDR2 SVGAGI. CDR3 length: 16 amino acids. The CDR3 region is CASSYRTDSSYNEQFF. The CDR3 DNA is TGTGCCAGCAGTTACCGAACCGACAGCTCTTACAATGAGCAGTTCTTC.

The chain combines TRBV7-9 with TRBJ1-2, with TRBD1 matching 7 bases. Germline CDR1 is SEHNR and CDR2 is FQNEAQ (reference sequence). This CDR3 comprises 13 residues. The J segment lost 7 bases and the V segment lost 5 bases, leaving 7 bases of the junction unmatched. The DNA of the CDR3 is TGTGCCAGCAGCCCCCGACAGGGCGGTGGCTACACCTTC. Translating gives CASSPRQGGGYTF.

The rearrangement uses TRBV28 and TRBJ1-1; D ambiguous. The CDR3 loop spans 13 amino acids. V shed 7 bases and J shed 2 bases, with 11 bases lying between them. Germline V gene lookup returns CDR1 MDHEN and CDR2 SYDVKM. The CDR3 DNA reads TGTGCCAGCACTCATCAGGTAAACACTGAAGCTTTCTTT. Residues: CASTHQVNTEAFF.

V gene TRBV27 combines with J gene TRBJ1-2, with 7 bases identical to TRBD1. The germline CDR1 and CDR2 sequences are MNHEY and SMNVEV (reference sequence). Germline trimming cut 5 bases from V and 7 bases from J; bases unmatched to any gene: 4. The CDR3 spans 12 residues. CDR3 DNA sequence: TGTGCCAGCAGTGGACAGGCGGGTGGCTACACCTTC. It translates to CASSGQAGGYTF.